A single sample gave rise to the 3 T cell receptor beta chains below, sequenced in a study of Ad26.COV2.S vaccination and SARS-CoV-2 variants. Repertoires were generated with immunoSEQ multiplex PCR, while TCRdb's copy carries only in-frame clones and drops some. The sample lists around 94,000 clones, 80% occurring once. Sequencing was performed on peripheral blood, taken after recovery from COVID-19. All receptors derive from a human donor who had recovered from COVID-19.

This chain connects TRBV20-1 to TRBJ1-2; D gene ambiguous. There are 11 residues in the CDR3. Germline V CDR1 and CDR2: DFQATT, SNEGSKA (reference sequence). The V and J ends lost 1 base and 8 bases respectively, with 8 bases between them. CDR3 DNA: TGCAGTGCTAGAGTCGTAGGAGGCTACACCTTC. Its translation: CSARVVGGYTF.

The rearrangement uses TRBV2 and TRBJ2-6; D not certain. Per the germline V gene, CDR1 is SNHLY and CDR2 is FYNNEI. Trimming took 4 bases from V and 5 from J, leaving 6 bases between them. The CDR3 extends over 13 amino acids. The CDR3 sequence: CASSVFRANVLTF. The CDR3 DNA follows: TGTGCCAGCAGTGTTTTTAGGGCCAACGTCCTGACTTTC.

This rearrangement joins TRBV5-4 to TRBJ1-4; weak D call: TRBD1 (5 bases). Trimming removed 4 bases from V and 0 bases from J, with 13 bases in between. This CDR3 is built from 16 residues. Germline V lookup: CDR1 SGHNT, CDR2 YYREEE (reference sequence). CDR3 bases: TGTGCCAGCAGCCAGCCCGACAGCGCAACTAATGAAAAACTGTTTTTT. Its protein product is CASSQPDSATNEKLFF.